A single sample gave rise to the 23 T cell receptor beta chains below, sequenced in a study of blood T cells in healthy people across ages. Using a J-beta primer mix together with a sample-barcoded 5' primer, a second PCR was run for roughly 6 to 12 cycles. TCRdb independently ran MiXCR on the 5' RACE reads; one entry per CDR3 protein. The data show about a million distinct CDR3 sequences, about 48% seen once. Sequencing was performed on blood. The receptors derive from a man aged 25 to 45 in good health.

The chain recombines TRBV12-3 or TRBV12-4 with TRBJ2-5, with 10 positions matching TRBD1. Unmatched junction bases numbered 13, after V lost 7 bases and J lost 11 bases. The CDR3 runs 14 residues. Written as DNA, the CDR3 is TGTGCCAGCAATCCAGGACAGGGGGTCTATGAGCAGTACTTC. Translated, it gives CASNPGQGVYEQYF.

The CDR3 sequence is CASTVLAGGLYNEQFF. In DNA, the CDR3 is TGTGCCAGCACGGTATTGGCGGGGGGTCTATACAATGAGCAGTTCTTC. V and J are TRBV7-2 and TRBJ2-1; the match to TRBD2 covers 8 bases. V shed 7 bases, J shed 4 bases, and the junction held 12 bases outside the gene matches. The CDR3 is 16 residues long. Germline CDR1 reads SGHTA; CDR2 reads FQGNSA.

This clonotype showed up just a few times. The chain links TRBV29-1 to TRBJ1-2, with 7 bases fitting TRBD1. Germline CDR1 reads SQVTM; CDR2 reads ANQGSEA. V dropped 5 bases and J dropped 1; count of bases not matched to a gene: 7. The CDR3 has 14 amino acids. The CDR3 region has the DNA TGCAGCGTTCGGGAGGGGGCGTTTAACTATGGCTACACCTTC. Translating it yields CSVREGAFNYGYTF.

This clonotype was found a few times. V is TRBV7-9 and J is TRBJ1-1; D unresolved. The CDR3 runs 15 residues. The germline V gene encodes CDR1 SEHNR and CDR2 FQNEAQ (reference sequence). Deletions cut 1 base from V and 1 base from J, with 10 bases between. The CDR3 coding sequence is TGTGCCAGCAGCTTAGATGGCAGGACGAACACTGAAGCTTTCTTT. It translates to CASSLDGRTNTEAFF.

The CDR3 sequence is CAWTSGTGNQPQHF. The DNA for the CDR3 is TGTGCCTGGACCTCCGGGACAGGGAATCAGCCCCAGCATTTT. V gene TRBV30 combines with J gene TRBJ1-5; 9 nucleotides line up with TRBD1. V shed 4 bases and J 4 bases; nucleotides not matched to a gene: 5. The CDR3 is 14 residues long. CDR1 is GTSNPN, CDR2 SVGIG, per germline (reference sequence).

The chain has TRBV29-1 and TRBJ1-4, with D possibly being TRBD1 (5 bases). Deletions cut 6 bases from V and 7 bases from J, with 12 bases between. The CDR3 consists of 12 residues. Germline lookup yields CDR1 SQVTM and CDR2 ANQGSEA. The chain's CDR3 is CSVRGRGEKLFF. DNA of the CDR3: TGCAGCGTCCGGGGACGCGGTGAAAAACTGTTTTTT.

The J gene is TRBJ2-1, the V gene TRBV4-2, with D maybe TRBD2 (6 bases). The CDR3 contains 16 residues. V lost 1 base and J 8 bases, leaving 18 bases between the germline ends. From germline, CDR1 is LGHNA and CDR2 YNFKEQ. CDR3: CASSQASGFIFDEQFF. CDR3 in DNA: TGTGCCAGCAGCCAAGCCAGCGGGTTTATCTTCGATGAGCAGTTCTTC.

This clonotype is a singleton in its sample. The chain couples TRBV24-1 to TRBJ2-1; D is undetermined. V was trimmed by 8 bases and J by 9 bases, leaving 4 bases between them. The CDR3 consists of 9 residues. CDR1 KGHDR and CDR2 SFDVKD come from the germline V gene. In DNA form, the CDR3 reads TGTGCCACCAACATTGAGCAGTTCTTC. Translated, it gives CATNIEQFF.

The V call is TRBV2, the J call TRBJ2-1; 7 nucleotides line up with TRBD1. From germline, CDR1 is SNHLY and CDR2 FYNNEI. The CDR3 is 13 residues long. CDR3 DNA sequence: TGTACCATCGTCCGACAGGGCTACAATGAGCAGTTCTTC. Its translation is CTIVRQGYNEQFF.

On this clonotype itself: Relative to the germline gene, one junction end is altered; a read error may explain this. This chain connects TRBV12-3 or TRBV12-4 to TRBJ1-5; no clear D gene. CDR3 length: 14 amino acids. CDR3 in amino acids: CVSSLLSSNQPQHF. The CDR3 DNA sequence: TGTGTCAGCAGCCTACTTAGTAGCAATCAGCCCCAGCATTTT.

The genes are TRBV5-1 and TRBJ2-1; D not certain. V was pared by 3 bases and J by 6 bases, with 10 bases between. The CDR3 spans 13 residues. Germline V CDR1 and CDR2: SGHRS, YFSETQ. The CDR3, as DNA: TGCGCCAGCAGCTGGCTTAGCCCCAATGAGCAGTTCTTC. It is translated as CASSWLSPNEQFF.

This clonotype has only a few counts. The chain joins TRBV11-1 to TRBJ1-4; a possible D gene is TRBD1 (6 bases). There are 13 residues in the CDR3. Trimming shortened V by 5 bases and J by 13 bases, and 17 bases separated the two germline ends. Per the germline V gene, CDR1 is SGHAT and CDR2 is FQDESV (reference sequence). Here the CDR3 DNA reads TGTGCCAGCAGCCTCCTAGGGGGTGAAGGACTGTTTTTT. Its protein product is CASSLLGGEGLFF.

This clonotype appeared a few times. The rearrangement joins TRBV12-3 or TRBV12-4 to TRBJ2-2; D is possibly TRBD1 (6 bases). The CDR3 is 13 amino acids. V lost 5 bases and J lost 5, with 9 bases in between. In DNA form, the CDR3 reads TGTGCCAGCAGTCCACAGGGAACCGGGGAGCTGTTTTTT. Translating it yields CASSPQGTGELFF.

The chain carries TRBV27 and TRBJ2-5; TRBD1 matches 9 bases. The J call may be incorrect, as the DNA end agrees better with TRBJ2-7. In germline, CDR1 is MNHEY, CDR2 SMNVEV (reference sequence). CDR3 length: 14 residues. CDR3 protein: CASSVGTGLYEQYF. The CDR3 bases are TGTGCCAGCAGTGTCGGGACAGGGCTCTACGAGCAGTACTTC.

This clonotype has just one count. The chain is built from TRBV7-8 and TRBJ2-3; a possible D gene is TRBD1 (6 bases). V dropped 5 bases and J dropped 3 bases, with 18 bases sitting between them. Per the germline V gene, CDR1 is SGHVS and CDR2 is FQNEAQ. The CDR3 sequence is 16 residues long. CDR3 nucleotide sequence: TGTGCCAGCAGCGGAGACAGGTTCACTAGGACAGATACGCAGTATTTT. Encoded protein: CASSGDRFTRTDTQYF.

The V and J genes are TRBV20-1 and TRBJ2-3; tentative D call: TRBD1 (5 bases). Germline CDR1 and CDR2: DFQATT and SNEGSKA (reference sequence). V lost 7 bases and J 4 bases, leaving 18 bases between the germline ends. CDR3 length: 14 residues. CDR3 region: CSVDVGRMADTQYF. CDR3 in DNA: TGCAGTGTCGACGTGGGGCGGATGGCAGATACGCAGTATTTT.

The V and J genes are TRBV7-9 and TRBJ2-5; TRBD1 is a possible D gene (6 bases). Trimming cost V 6 bases and J 1 base, with 12 bases left between them. Germline V gives CDR1 SEHNR, CDR2 FQNEAQ (reference sequence). The CDR3 is 14 residues long. CDR3 residues: CASRLQGTQETQYF. As DNA, the CDR3 is TGTGCCAGCAGGCTACAGGGAACCCAAGAGACCCAGTACTTC.

CDR3: CASSFDAGGYTF. CDR3 DNA sequence: TGCGCCAGCAGCTTCGACGCCGGGGGCTACACCTTC. The chain employs TRBV5-1 and TRBJ1-2; D uncertain. CDR3 length: 12 residues. Between the trimmed V and J ends, which lost 2 bases and 8 bases, there was a span of 10 bases. Germline CDR1 reads SGHRS; CDR2 reads YFSETQ.

This clonotype was counted a few times. The chain links TRBV5-1 to TRBJ2-3; either TRBD1 or TRBD2 may fit D (5 bases each). V shed 0 bases and J shed 1 base, with 15 bases lying between them. The germline V gene encodes CDR1 SGHRS and CDR2 YFSETQ. This CDR3 comprises 17 residues. This CDR3 reads CASSLEGTTSGTDTQYF. The CDR3 DNA follows: TGCGCCAGCAGCTTGGAAGGGACCACGTCCGGCACAGATACGCAGTATTTT.

This clonotype was seen many times. J is TRBJ1-4 and V is TRBV4-2, with D uncertain. CDR1 is LGHNA, CDR2 YNFKEQ, per germline. Trimming removed 0 bases at V and 10 bases at J, with 6 bases between. The CDR3 has 12 residues. This CDR3 is CASSQDRGKLFF. The CDR3 DNA reads TGTGCCAGCAGCCAAGATCGGGGAAAACTGTTTTTT.

This clonotype was recorded a few times. This chain connects TRBV20-1 to TRBJ2-1; D possibly corresponds to TRBD1 (6 bases). Trimming left V 0 bases short and J 4 bases short, with 13 bases between. CDR3 length: 15 residues. Germline CDR1 and CDR2: DFQATT and SNEGSKA (reference sequence). This chain's CDR3 is CSARDPRGAYNEQFF. In nucleotides, the CDR3 is TGCAGTGCTAGAGATCCCAGGGGCGCTTACAATGAGCAGTTCTTC.

The CDR3 protein is CASSRGVDGYTF. The CDR3 DNA sequence: TGTGCCAGCAGTAGAGGTGTAGATGGCTACACCTTC. The V gene is TRBV6-5, the J gene TRBJ1-2; the D is unclear. Between the trimmed V and J ends, which lost 5 bases and 6 bases, there was a span of 10 bases. The CDR3 is 12 amino acids. CDR1 MNHEY and CDR2 SVGAGI come from the germline V gene.

The chain is built from TRBV6-5 and TRBJ2-1; no firm D call. CDR1 and CDR2 (germline): MNHEY, SVGAGI. The length of the CDR3 is 12 residues. The ends were cut back, 6 bases at V and 8 bases at J, with 11 bases in the middle. Written as DNA, the CDR3 is TGTGCCAGCAGACTTTCTCACGATGAGCAGTTCTTC. It is translated as CASRLSHDEQFF.